The rows below give T cell receptor beta chains drawn from one sample of a study of PD-L1 blockade in urothelial cancer. The repertoire was sequenced with immunoSEQ multiplex PCR; TCRdb's copy has only in-frame clones and lacks some. The table has 35,000 to 45,000 clones, over 75% seen once. Sequencing used PBMCs, obtained around atezolizumab (anti-PD-L1) treatment. The source is a donor at least 40 years old with urothelial cancer. The CDR3 runs from the conserved cysteine through the conserved F or W. D genes are given only for firm matches. A row's size may be missing; if present it is once, few, many or a size class.

J: TRBJ2-1
size: once
D: -
V: TRBV12-5
DNA: TGTGCTAGTGGTTTGACCGGGATTTACAATGAGCAGTTCTTC
CDR3: CASGLTGIYNEQFF

J: TRBJ2-5
size: -
D: TRBD2
V: TRBV4-2
DNA: TGTGCCAGCAGCCCCCGGGCTAGCGGGAGAGGGACCCAGTACTTC
CDR3: CASSPRASGRGTQYF

J: TRBJ1-2
size: -
D: TRBD1
V: TRBV19
DNA: TGTGCCAGTAGAAGGGACAGAAGGCCTGGCTACACCTTC
CDR3: CASRRDRRPGYTF

J: TRBJ2-1
size: -
D: -
V: TRBV9
DNA: TGTGCCAGCAGCGTGGACTCGGGAAGGGATGAGCAGTTCTTC
CDR3: CASSVDSGRDEQFF

J: TRBJ1-3
size: -
D: TRBD1
V: TRBV19
DNA: TGTGCCAGTAGTTCTACAGGGGCTGGAAACACCATATATTTT
CDR3: CASSSTGAGNTIYF

J: TRBJ2-3
size: once
D: TRBD1
V: TRBV11-3
DNA: TGTGCCAGCAGCTCCCACCGGCTGGGGGCAGGGGGCAGGGATACGCAGTATTTT
CDR3: CASSSHRLGAGGRDTQYF

J: TRBJ2-7
size: -
D: -
V: TRBV21-1
DNA: TGTGCCAGCAGCCCCGTGGACGGTACCCGACTAGCGCCCTACGAGCAGTACTTC
CDR3: CASSPVDGTRLAPYEQYF

J: TRBJ1-2
size: -
D: -
V: TRBV6-1
DNA: TGTGCCAGCAGGTGGGCGCCAGAGACTAACTATGGCTACACCTTC
CDR3: CASRWAPETNYGYTF

J: TRBJ1-2
size: -
D: -
V: TRBV6-5
DNA: TGTGCCAGCAGTTACTCTGCCCTTGCGAACTATGGCTACACCTTC
CDR3: CASSYSALANYGYTF

J: TRBJ1-5
size: -
D: -
V: TRBV6-5
DNA: TGTGCCAGCAGTTGGGCGGGGGGGCAGCCCCAGCATTTT
CDR3: CASSWAGGQPQHF

J: TRBJ2-5
size: -
D: -
V: TRBV9
DNA: TGTGCCAGCAGCCCCCAGGGCGAAGAGACCCAGTACTTC
CDR3: CASSPQGEETQYF

J: TRBJ1-1
size: -
D: -
V: TRBV21-1
DNA: TGTGCCAGCAAACGTCACTGGTGGTCCATGAACACTGAAGCTTTCTTT
CDR3: CASKRHWWSMNTEAFF

J: TRBJ1-2
size: -
D: -
V: TRBV5-6
DNA: TGTGCCAGCAGCGGGCTGGGTGGCTATGGCTACACCTTC
CDR3: CASSGLGGYGYTF

J: TRBJ2-2
size: -
D: -
V: TRBV15
DNA: TGTGCCACCAGGGCGGGGTTCGGCACCGGGGAGCTGTTTTTT
CDR3: CATRAGFGTGELFF

J: TRBJ1-2
size: -
D: TRBD1
V: TRBV28
DNA: TGTGCCAGCAGTTTTTCGACAGGGCTGGGGTATGGCTACACCTTC
CDR3: CASSFSTGLGYGYTF

J: TRBJ1-2
size: -
D: TRBD1
V: TRBV29-1
DNA: TGCAGCGTTGGCCGACAGGGTGGCTATGGCTACACCTTC
CDR3: CSVGRQGGYGYTF

J: TRBJ2-7
size: -
D: TRBD2
V: TRBV29-1
DNA: TGCAGCGTTGAAATGGGGGACTACAACTACGAGCAGTACTTC
CDR3: CSVEMGDYNYEQYF

J: TRBJ1-3
size: -
D: -
V: TRBV7-2
DNA: TGTGCCAGCAGCTTAGCGGCAGCAGGAACAGGTTACACCATATATTTT
CDR3: CASSLAAAGTGYTIYF